This T cell receptor beta chain was identified in a study of PD-1 blockade in classical Hodgkin lymphoma (TCRdb year 2020). At the level of the whole study: Nivolumab dosing was 3 mg/kg intravenously every 2 weeks, continuing until either disease progression or unacceptable toxicity. The study used TCR beta sequencing and CyTOF to define a peripheral blood immune signature of response to PD-1 blockade in classical Hodgkin lymphoma.

In regard to this clone: Its antigen target is currently unknown. Base qualities are not provided; no much larger clone lies one nucleotide away.

Summary of the overall study and its limitations: Baseline TCR diversity was reported as lower in newly diagnosed patients than in healthy donors, and lower still in relapsed/refractory patients. Lower diversity was observed in patients in whom nivolumab was started less than 1 year after ASCT, and these patients were excluded from later analyses so that confounding by immune reconstitution would be avoided. Trial patients with a complete response had baseline diversity similar to that of newly diagnosed patients, while partial responders and progressors had significantly lower diversity. The study covered only a single clinical trial cohort, and the causes of the repertoire differences, possibly disease activity or prior therapy, were still not defined. By C4D1, a significant rise was seen in CD4+ TCR diversity but not in CD8+ TCR diversity (p=0.0027 vs p=0.16), and the rise was most apparent among complete responders (p=0.02).

The CDR3 numbers 13 residues from cysteine through phenylalanine. The sequence is cut down to CDR3 DNA, 39 bases in frame from base 1. CDR1 and CDR2, per the germline V gene (reference sequence), are LNHDA and SQIVND. Trimming costs V 5 bases and J 6 bases, and their ends lie 13 bases apart. The time point label, as the study defines it: cycle 1 day 1 (C1D1), immediately before nivolumab initiation. Every trial patient had relapsed after autologous stem cell transplantation, and cohorts A, B and C differed in prior brentuximab vedotin exposure. The trial cohort comprised a few dozen patients with relapsed/refractory classical Hodgkin lymphoma whose best overall responses were complete response, partial response or progressive disease. Trial patients were treated with single-agent nivolumab in the multi-cohort phase II CheckMate 205 trial. An independent review committee assessed best overall response using the 2007 International Working Group response criteria. Trial PBMCs were collected just before the start of nivolumab (C1D1) and during therapy at cycle 2 day 1 and cycle 4 day 1. After peripheral blood was drawn into 8 mL Vacutainer Cell Preparation Tubes, PBMCs were isolated by centrifugation and then cryopreserved.

The Qiagen DNeasy kit was used to extract genomic DNA from unsorted PBMCs and from the negatively selected CD4+ and CD8+ fractions. Amplification of TCR beta CDR3 regions was done by immunoSEQ multiplex PCR with primers that anneal to V and J segments. A synthetic immune receptor repertoire was used to minimize amplification bias, and remaining bias was computationally removed after sequencing. Concerning the study's data processing: Repertoire diversity was quantified as the Shannon entropy index using custom Python scripts. Unsorted, CD4+ and CD8+ repertoires were examined separately, except in combined analyses, for which CD4+ and CD8+ sequences were merged in silico. Clonal expansion was defined as a frequency increase of at least 2-fold after treatment compared with C1D1, and clones undetected at baseline were assigned a pseudocount of 0.5. Clones with 0 or 1 copy at C1D1 were defined as singleton clones, while clones with 2 or more copies were defined as non-singleton clones. Clones expanded in unsorted samples were annotated as CD4+, CD8+ or unknown by matching protein sequences in sorted samples from the same patient. Diversity changes from C1D1 to C4D1 were tested in paired samples using Wilcoxon tests. TCRdb carries this immuneACCESS record with in-frame sequences only. Its versions omit some clonotypes, under half of them owing to an unresolved V gene in the studies checked, with the rest unexplained. That table is the source of V, J and clone size, and D and trimming were worked out from the DNA. The sample records about 20,000 clones, 80% of which are singletons. Of the sample, about 24% falls within the top ten clones.

This clonotype was sampled from a human donor with classical Hodgkin lymphoma. Sequenced here: peripheral blood mononuclear cells (PBMCs), sampled at baseline. The chain links TRBV19 with TRBJ1-2, with the D gene not confidently named. The CDR3: CASSRNAGNGYTF. The DNA reads as follows: TGTGCCAGTAGTCGAAATGCAGGCAATGGCTACACCTTC.